This section outlines one T cell receptor (beta chain) sequence together with its context. The specificity of this receptor is unknown. Base qualities were left out, and no much larger clone turns up one base away. The data were obtained in a study of PD-1 blockade in classical Hodgkin lymphoma (dated by TCRdb to about 2020). Regarding the study in general: Nivolumab dosing was 3 mg/kg intravenously every 2 weeks, continuing until either disease progression or unacceptable toxicity. The study used TCR beta sequencing and CyTOF to define a peripheral blood immune signature of response to PD-1 blockade in classical Hodgkin lymphoma. What the study reported, not specific to this receptor: A significant rise by C4D1 was seen in CD4+ but not CD8+ TCR diversity (p=0.0027 vs p=0.16), with the rise being most apparent in complete responders (p=0.02). Baseline TCR diversity was reported as lower in newly diagnosed patients than in healthy donors, and lower still in relapsed/refractory patients. The study covered only a single clinical trial cohort, and the causes of the repertoire differences, possibly disease activity or prior therapy, were still not defined. Diversity was lower in patients who began nivolumab less than 1 year after ASCT, so these patients were left out of later analyses to avoid confounding by immune reconstitution. Trial patients achieving complete response had baseline diversity similar to newly diagnosed patients, whereas partial responders and progressors had significantly lower diversity.

The Qiagen DNeasy kit was used to extract genomic DNA both from unsorted PBMCs and from the negatively selected CD4+ and CD8+ fractions. TCR beta CDR3 regions were subjected to amplification by immunoSEQ multiplex PCR with primers that anneal to V and J segments. A synthetic immune receptor repertoire was used to minimize amplification bias, and any remaining bias was removed computationally after sequencing. The study's processing was this. Repertoire diversity was quantified as the Shannon entropy index using custom Python scripts. Unsorted, CD4+ and CD8+ repertoires were analyzed separately, except in combined analyses where CD4+ and CD8+ sequences were merged in silico. A clone counted as expanded when the clone's frequency after treatment rose at least 2-fold relative to C1D1, and clones undetected at baseline were given a pseudocount of 0.5. Clones with 0 or 1 copy at C1D1 were defined as singleton clones, while clones with 2 or more copies were defined as non-singleton clones. Clones expanded in unsorted samples were assigned a CD4+, CD8+ or unknown annotation through matching of protein sequences in sorted samples from the same patient. Wilcoxon tests were applied to paired samples to test diversity changes from C1D1 to C4D1. TCRdb obtained this table from immuneACCESS and retained in-frame rearrangements with V and J assigned. These tables miss some clones; where compared with another copy, unresolved V genes account for less than half of the shortfall, and the remainder is unexplained. The V and J calls and clone size were taken over from that table, and D and trimming were inferred from the DNA. This sample lists tens of thousands of clones; 91% were detected once. Jointly, the top ten make up around a tenth of the sample.

From its cysteine to its phenylalanine, the CDR3 spans 11 amino acids. The CDR3 DNA has 33 bases and is translated from base 1. At the junction V is shortened by 2 bases and J by 10 bases, with 8 bases in between. The germline V gene (reference sequence) supplies CDR1 WNHNN and CDR2 SYGVQD. The sample's time point, from its label and the paper: cycle 4 day 1 (C4D1), after less than 7 weeks of nivolumab. Every trial patient had relapsed following autologous stem cell transplantation, and prior brentuximab vedotin exposure was what differed among cohorts A, B and C. The trial cohort was composed of around 60 patients with relapsed/refractory classical Hodgkin lymphoma, for whom complete response, partial response or progressive disease was recorded as best overall response. Single-agent nivolumab was administered to trial patients in the multi-cohort phase II CheckMate 205 trial. An independent review committee assessed best overall response by applying the 2007 International Working Group response criteria. Trial PBMCs were obtained immediately prior to nivolumab initiation (C1D1) and on therapy at cycle 2 day 1 and cycle 4 day 1. After peripheral blood was drawn into 8 mL Vacutainer Cell Preparation Tubes, PBMCs were isolated by centrifugation and then cryopreserved.

The receptor's source is a human donor with classical Hodgkin lymphoma. The rearranged chain carries TRBV10-1 and TRBJ1-1; 5 matching bases give a weak D call of TRBD1. The specimen was peripheral blood mononuclear cells (PBMCs), collected before the fourth cycle of nivolumab. The CDR3 region: CASSEQGVAFF. The sequenced DNA: TGCGCCAGCAGTGAGCAGGGAGTAGCTTTCTTT.